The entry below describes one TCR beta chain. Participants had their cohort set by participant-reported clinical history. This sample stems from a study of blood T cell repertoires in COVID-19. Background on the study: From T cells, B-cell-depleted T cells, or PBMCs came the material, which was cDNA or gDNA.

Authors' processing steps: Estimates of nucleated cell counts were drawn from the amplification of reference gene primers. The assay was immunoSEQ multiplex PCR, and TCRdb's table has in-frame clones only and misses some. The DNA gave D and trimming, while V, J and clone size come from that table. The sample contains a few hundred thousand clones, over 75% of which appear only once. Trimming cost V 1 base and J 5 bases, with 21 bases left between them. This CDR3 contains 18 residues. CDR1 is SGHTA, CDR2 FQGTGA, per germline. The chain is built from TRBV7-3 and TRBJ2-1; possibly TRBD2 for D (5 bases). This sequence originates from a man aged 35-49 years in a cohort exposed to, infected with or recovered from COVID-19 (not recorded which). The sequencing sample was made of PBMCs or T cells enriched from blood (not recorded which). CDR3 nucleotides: TGTGCCAGCAGCTTAAGTCGATCGGGATGGGGTTCACACAATGAGCAGTTCTTC. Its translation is CASSLSRSGWGSHNEQFF.